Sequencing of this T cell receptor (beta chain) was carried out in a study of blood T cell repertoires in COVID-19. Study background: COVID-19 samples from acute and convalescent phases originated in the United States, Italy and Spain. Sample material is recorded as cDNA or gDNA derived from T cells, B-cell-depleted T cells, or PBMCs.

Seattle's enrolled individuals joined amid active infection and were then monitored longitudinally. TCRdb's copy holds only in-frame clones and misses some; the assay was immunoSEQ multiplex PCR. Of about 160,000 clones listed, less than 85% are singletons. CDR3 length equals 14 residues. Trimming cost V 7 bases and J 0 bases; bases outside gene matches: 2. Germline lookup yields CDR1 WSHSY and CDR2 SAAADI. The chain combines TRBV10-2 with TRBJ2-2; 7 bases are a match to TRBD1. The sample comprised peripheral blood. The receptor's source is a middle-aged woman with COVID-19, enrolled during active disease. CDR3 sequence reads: CASKGQTNTGELFF. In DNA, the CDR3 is TGCGCCAGCAAGGGACAGACGAACACCGGGGAGCTGTTTTTT.